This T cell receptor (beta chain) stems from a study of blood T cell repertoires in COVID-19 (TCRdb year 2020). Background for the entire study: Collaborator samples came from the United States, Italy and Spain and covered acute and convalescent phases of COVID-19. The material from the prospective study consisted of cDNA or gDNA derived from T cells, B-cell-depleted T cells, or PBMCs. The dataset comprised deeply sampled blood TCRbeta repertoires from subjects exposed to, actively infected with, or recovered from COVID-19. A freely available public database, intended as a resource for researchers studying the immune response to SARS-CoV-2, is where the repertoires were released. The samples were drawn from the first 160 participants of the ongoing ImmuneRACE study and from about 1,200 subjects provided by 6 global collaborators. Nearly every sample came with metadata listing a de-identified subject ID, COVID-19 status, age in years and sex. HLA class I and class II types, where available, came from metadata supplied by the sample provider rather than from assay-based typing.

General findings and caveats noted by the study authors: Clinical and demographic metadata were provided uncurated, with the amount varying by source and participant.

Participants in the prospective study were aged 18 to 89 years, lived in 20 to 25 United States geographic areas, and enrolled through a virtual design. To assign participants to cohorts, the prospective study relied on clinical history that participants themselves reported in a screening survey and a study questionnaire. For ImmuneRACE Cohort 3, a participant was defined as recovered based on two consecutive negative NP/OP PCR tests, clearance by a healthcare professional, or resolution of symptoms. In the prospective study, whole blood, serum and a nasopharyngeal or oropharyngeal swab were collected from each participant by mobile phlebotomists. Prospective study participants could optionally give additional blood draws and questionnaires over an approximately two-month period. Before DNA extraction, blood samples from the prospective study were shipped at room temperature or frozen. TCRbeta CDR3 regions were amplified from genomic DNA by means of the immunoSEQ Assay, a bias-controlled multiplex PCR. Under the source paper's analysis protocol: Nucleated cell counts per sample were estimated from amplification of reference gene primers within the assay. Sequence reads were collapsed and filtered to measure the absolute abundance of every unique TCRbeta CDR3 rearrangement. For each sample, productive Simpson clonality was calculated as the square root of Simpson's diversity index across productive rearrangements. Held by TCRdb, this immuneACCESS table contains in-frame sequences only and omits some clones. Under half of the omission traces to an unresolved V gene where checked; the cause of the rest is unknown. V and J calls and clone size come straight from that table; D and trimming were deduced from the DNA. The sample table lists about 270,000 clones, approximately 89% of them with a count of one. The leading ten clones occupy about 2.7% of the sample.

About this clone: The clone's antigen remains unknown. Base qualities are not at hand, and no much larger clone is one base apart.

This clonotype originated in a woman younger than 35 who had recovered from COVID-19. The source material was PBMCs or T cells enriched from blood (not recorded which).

This receptor has the CDR3 CASSFWDRPNTEAFF. In nucleotides, the sequence is TGTGCCAGCAGCTTCTGGGACAGACCGAACACTGAAGCTTTCTTT. The chain couples TRBV7-9 to TRBJ1-1; 7 of the junction bases match TRBD1. V is pruned by 3 bases and J by 1 base, leaving 5 bases of the junction without a gene match. The cysteine opens and the phenylalanine closes a CDR3 of 15 amino acids. CDR3 DNA is the only sequence kept; it has 45 bases, read in frame from the first base. For CDR1 and CDR2, the germline V gene (reference sequence) lists SEHNR and FQNEAQ.